These 32 T cell receptor beta chains were sequenced from one sample in a study of blood T cell repertoires in COVID-19 (dated by TCRdb to 2020 to 2022). The library came from the immunoSEQ multiplex PCR assay. Held by TCRdb, this immuneACCESS table contains in-frame sequences only and omits some clones. Under half of the omission traces to an unresolved V gene where checked; the cause of the rest is unknown. The sample table lists about 290,000 clones, about 82% of them with a count of one. Approximately 3.8% of the sample goes to the ten largest clones. What was sequenced was peripheral blood. The receptors here all came from a woman between 50 and 59 years old with active or convalescent COVID-19.

The gene calls are TRBV15 and TRBJ1-5; D is unclear. The CDR3 sequence is 14 residues long. Trimming removed 1 base from V and 0 bases from J, with 4 bases in between. The germline CDR1 and CDR2 sequences are LNHNV and YYDKDF (reference sequence). The CDR3 loop reads CATSRAFSNQPQHF. CDR3 DNA sequence: TGTGCCACCAGCAGAGCGTTTAGCAATCAGCCCCAGCATTTT.

The chain combines TRBV2 with TRBJ2-1; 8 bases agree with TRBD2. Trimming at V came to 8 bases and at J to 1 base, leaving 7 bases not matched to a gene. The CDR3 has 15 amino acids. Germline-derived CDR1 and CDR2 are SNHLY and FYNNEI. For the CDR3, the DNA is TGTGCCAGCCACCCCGGGGGGGCTTCCTACAATGAGCAGTTCTTC. Protein product: CASHPGGASYNEQFF.

J is TRBJ1-2 and V is TRBV6-5; the D gene is possibly TRBD1 (6 bases). CDR1 and CDR2 from the germline V gene are MNHEY and SVGAGI. The CDR3 runs 12 residues. Trimming pared 4 bases from V and 9 bases from J, leaving 12 bases between. CDR3 nucleotides: TGTGCCAGCAGTTCCCAGGGGATAAGCTACACCTTC. Protein: CASSSQGISYTF.

The genes are TRBV18 and TRBJ1-3; 8 nucleotides match TRBD1. The germline V gene has CDR1 KGHSH and CDR2 LQKENI. V was pared by 6 bases and J by 4 bases, with 8 bases of the junction left unmatched. There are 15 residues in the CDR3. The CDR3 spells CASSPGQGGGNTIYF. The CDR3 nucleotides read TGTGCCAGCTCTCCCGGACAGGGAGGAGGAAACACCATATATTTT. Looking up the rest from reference TRBV18 and TRBJ1-3 gives the full variable domain: NAGVMQNPRHLVRRRGQEARLRCSPMKGHSHVYWYRQLPEEGLKFMVYLQKENIIDESGMPKERFSAEFPKEGPSILRIQQVVRGDSAAYFCASSPGQGGGNTIYFGEGSWLTVV.

This clone was detected only once. CDR3 protein: CASSPDGDREQFF. Here the CDR3 DNA reads TGTGCCAGCTCACCTGATGGAGATCGAGAGCAGTTCTTC. J is TRBJ2-1 and V is TRBV18; D ambiguous. Trimming stripped 3 bases from V and 10 bases from J, with 13 bases between. CDR3 length: 13 amino acids. Per germline, CDR1 KGHSH and CDR2 LQKENI.

This chain joins TRBV10-3 and TRBJ1-6; D is unclear. The CDR3 runs to 13 residues. CDR1 and CDR2 from the germline V gene are ENHRY and SYGVKD. The V end was cut by 7 bases, the J end by 7 bases, with 11 bases between. The CDR3 DNA is TGTGCCATCAAGAGGTCCGGGAATTCACCCCTCCACTTT. Translating gives CAIKRSGNSPLHF.

The rearrangement links TRBV9 to TRBJ2-5; 11 bases are shared with TRBD2. The germline V gene encodes CDR1 SGDLS and CDR2 YYNGEE. The CDR3 has 18 residues. The junction had 16 bases not matched to a gene; V was cut back by 4 bases and J by 5 bases. DNA for the CDR3: TGTGCCAGCAGCCTGAATCCCCCACTAGCGGGAGTCGGGGAGACCCAGTACTTC. It yields the protein CASSLNPPLAGVGETQYF. The variable domain in full, completed from reference TRBV9 and TRBJ2-5, reads DSGVTQTPKHLITATGQRVTLRCSPRSGDLSVYWYQQSLDQGLQFLIQYYNGEERAKGNILERFSAQQFPDLHSELNLSSLELGDSALYFCASSLNPPLAGVGETQYFGPGTRLLVL.

The V call is TRBV15, the J call TRBJ2-5; 9 bases fit TRBD2. The CDR3 extends over 17 amino acids. Trimming removed 2 bases from V and 4 bases from J; junction bases left unmatched: 11. Germline V lookup: CDR1 LNHNV, CDR2 YYDKDF (reference sequence). CDR3 sequence reads: CATSRPPIGTSRETQYF. The CDR3 region has the DNA TGTGCCACCAGCAGACCTCCTATCGGGACTAGCAGAGAGACCCAGTACTTC.

The chain couples TRBV5-6 to TRBJ1-1; TRBD1 agrees at 7 bases. The CDR3 runs 13 residues. The ends lost 0 bases at V and 8 bases at J; junction bases unmatched: 4. CDR1 and CDR2 (germline): SGHDT, YYEEEE. CDR3 amino acids: CASSLGGGYEAFF. CDR3 DNA sequence: TGTGCCAGCAGCTTGGGAGGGGGCTACGAAGCTTTCTTT.

The chain combines TRBV4-1 with TRBJ2-3; 12 positions agree with TRBD2. The V gene's germline CDR1 is MGHRA and CDR2 YSYEKL. Trimming cost V 4 bases and J 0 bases; bases outside gene matches: 5. The CDR3 runs to 17 residues. CDR3 region: CASSRTGTSGSTDTQYF. CDR3 coding DNA: TGCGCCAGCAGCCGGACTGGGACTAGCGGGAGCACAGATACGCAGTATTTT.

Only a few counts were recorded for this clone. The chain has TRBV11-2 and TRBJ2-7; no clear D gene. Germline V gene sequence: CDR1 SGHAT, CDR2 FQNNGV. The V end lost 0 bases, the J end lost 3 bases, and 9 bases lay between the germline ends. This CDR3 is built from 14 residues. The CDR3: CASSLDAGYYEQYF. The CDR3 bases are TGTGCCAGCAGCTTAGACGCAGGATACTACGAGCAGTACTTC.

This clone was picked up a small number of times. The chain employs TRBV6-5 and TRBJ2-7; 10 bases are a match to TRBD2. This CDR3 has 14 residues. V lost 7 bases and J lost 3; bases outside the gene matches: 6. CDR1 and CDR2 (germline): MNHEY, SVGAGI. The CDR3 reads CASMRLAGGYEQYF. The CDR3 DNA is TGTGCCAGCATGCGACTAGCGGGTGGCTACGAGCAGTACTTC.

The genes are TRBV5-6 and TRBJ1-1, with TRBD1 matching over 7 bases. The germline gives CDR1 SGHDT, CDR2 YYEEEE. There are 17 residues in the CDR3. V gave up 0 bases and J gave up 0 bases; unmatched junction bases: 8. In DNA, the CDR3 is TGTGCCAGCAGCTTGGCCCTGGCAGGGGGGATGAACACTGAAGCTTTCTTT. This encodes CASSLALAGGMNTEAFF.

J is TRBJ1-6 and V is TRBV19; 7 bases are a match to TRBD1. The CDR3 spans 18 residues. V gave up 6 bases and J gave up 10 bases; unmatched junction bases: 21. The germline gives CDR1 LNHDA, CDR2 SQIVND (reference sequence). CDR3 sequence (DNA): TGTGCCAGTAGCCATGGACAGGCCGCCCCTTGGGAGAGGTCACCCCTCCACTTT. The encoded protein is CASSHGQAAPWERSPLHF.

The rearrangement links TRBV5-1 to TRBJ1-2, with TRBD1 matching 7 bases. Germline trimming cut 3 bases from V and 0 bases from J; bases unmatched to any gene: 8. This CDR3 is built from 16 residues. Germline CDR1 and CDR2: SGHRS and YFSETQ. DNA for the CDR3: TGCGCCAGCAGCTACCAGACCGGGACAGCTAACTATGGCTACACCTTC. Amino acid sequence: CASSYQTGTANYGYTF. The whole variable domain, remainder taken from reference TRBV5-1 and TRBJ1-2, is KAGVTQTPRYLIKTRGQQVTLSCSPISGHRSVSWYQQTPGQGLQFLFEYFSETQRNKGNFPGRFSGRQFSNSRSEMNVSTLELGDSALYLCASSYQTGTANYGYTFGSGTRLTVV.

The V gene is TRBV6-5, the J gene TRBJ1-6; 10 bases are shared with TRBD1. Trimming at V came to 6 bases and at J to 9 bases, leaving 5 bases not matched to a gene. CDR1 MNHEY and CDR2 SVGAGI come from the germline V gene. The CDR3 loop spans 14 amino acids. The CDR3 coding sequence is TGTGCCAGCAGCAACCGGGACAGGGGTTCACCCCTCCACTTT. It is translated as CASSNRDRGSPLHF.

CDR3 sequence reads: CASTKLRGAENTEAFF. The CDR3 region has the DNA TGTGCCAGCACCAAACTCCGCGGGGCGGAGAACACTGAAGCTTTCTTT. The gene calls are TRBV14 and TRBJ1-1; D perhaps matches TRBD1 (5 bases). V lost 7 bases and J lost 1, with 19 bases in between. This CDR3 has 16 residues. CDR1 and CDR2 from the germline V gene are SGHDN and FVKESK. The variable domain in full, completed from reference TRBV14 and TRBJ1-1, reads EAGVTQFPSHSVIEKGQTVTLRCDPISGHDNLYWYRRVMGKEIKFLLHFVKESKQDESGMPNNRFLAERTGGTYSTLKVQPAELEDSGVYFCASTKLRGAENTEAFFGQGTRLTVV.

V usage is TRBV7-9 and J usage is TRBJ2-7, with 13 bases matching TRBD2. Germline CDR1 is SEHNR and CDR2 is FQNEAQ (reference sequence). Trimming at V came to 4 bases and at J to 5 bases, leaving 8 bases not matched to a gene. The CDR3 consists of 16 residues. The CDR3 loop is CASSSRTSGSGNEQYF. In DNA form, the CDR3 reads TGTGCCAGCAGCTCGAGGACTAGCGGGAGTGGCAACGAGCAGTACTTC. The full variable domain, in which reference TRBV7-9 and TRBJ2-7 provide the parts outside the CDR3, is DTGVSQNPRHKITKRGQNVTFRCDPISEHNRLYWYRQTLGQGPEFLTYFQNEAQLEKSRLLSDRFSAERPKGSFSTLEIQRTEQGDSAMYLCASSSRTSGSGNEQYFGPGTRLTVT.

The rearrangement links TRBV3-1 (or the pseudogene TRBV3-2) to TRBJ2-5; TRBD1 is a possible D gene (6 bases). Between the trimmed V and J ends, which lost 0 bases and 4 bases, there was a span of 18 bases. The CDR3 is 17 amino acids. CDR1 and CDR2 from the germline V gene are LGHDT and YNNKEL (reference sequence). The CDR3 is CASSQEGHTTPRETQYF. CDR3 DNA sequence: TGTGCCAGCAGCCAAGAGGGACATACTACCCCCAGAGAGACCCAGTACTTC.

The chain has TRBV2 and TRBJ1-1; 11 bases are a match to TRBD1. Germline loops: CDR1 SNHLY, CDR2 FYNNEI. J lost 1 base, V lost 7 bases, and 2 bases had no gene match. This CDR3 comprises 14 residues. The CDR3 sequence is CASTGQGENTEAFF. CDR3 in DNA: TGTGCCAGCACGGGACAGGGGGAGAACACTGAAGCTTTCTTT. The variable domain in full, with the rest retrieved from reference TRBV2 and TRBJ1-1, is EPEVTQTPSHQVTQMGQEVILRCVPISNHLYFYWYRQILGQKVEFLVSFYNNEISEKSEIFDDQFSVERPDGSNFTLKIRSTKLEDSAMYFCASTGQGENTEAFFGQGTRLTVV.

This clone has a single count. The CDR3 protein is CATATHSLNTEAFF. The CDR3 nucleotides read TGTGCCACGGCGACACACAGTTTGAACACTGAAGCTTTCTTT. The rearrangement joins TRBV6-5 to TRBJ1-1; D gene ambiguous. This CDR3 is 14 amino acids long. The ends were cut back, 10 bases at V and 0 bases at J, with 15 bases in the middle. Germline V lookup: CDR1 MNHEY, CDR2 SVGAGI.

The count of this clone is one. The chain links TRBV7-3 to TRBJ2-7, with a possible D match to TRBD1 (6 bases). This CDR3 has 14 residues. Germline V gives CDR1 SGHTA, CDR2 FQGTGA. The germline V and J ends were trimmed by 2 bases and 0 bases, with 8 bases remaining between them. CDR3 DNA sequence: TGTGCCAGCAGCTTATCAGGGGCCTCCTACGAGCAGTACTTC. It encodes CASSLSGASYEQYF.

This clone appeared a single time. This chain joins TRBV7-6 and TRBJ2-3; a possible D gene is TRBD2 (5 bases). Deletions cut 2 bases from V and 4 bases from J, with 13 bases between. The CDR3 totals 15 residues. Germline CDR1 reads SGHVS; CDR2 reads FNYEAQ. The CDR3 region is CASSLTGAVPDTQYF. The CDR3 nucleotides read TGTGCCAGCAGCTTAACCGGAGCGGTCCCAGATACGCAGTATTTT.

V usage is TRBV5-5 and J usage is TRBJ2-7, with D unresolved. V shed 0 bases and J shed 3 bases, with 7 bases lying between them. This CDR3 has 13 amino acids. Germline loops: CDR1 SGHKS, CDR2 YYEKEE (reference sequence). The CDR3 nucleotides are TGTGCCAGCAGCTTGGCCAGGTTCTACGAGCAGTACTTC. Protein: CASSLARFYEQYF.

Written as DNA, the CDR3 is TGTGCCAGCAGCCCCAGACGACTAGCGACAGATACGCAGTATTTT. Protein sequence: CASSPRRLATDTQYF. The V gene is TRBV27, the J gene TRBJ2-3, with 8 positions matching TRBD2. With 6 bases clipped from V and 3 bases from J, the junction kept 8 bases outside the gene matches. The germline CDR1 and CDR2 sequences are MNHEY and SMNVEV (reference sequence). The CDR3 has 15 amino acids.

For this clone: This sample includes further DNA sequences coding for the same CDR3. The rearrangement joins TRBV6-5 to TRBJ2-1; 9 bases fit TRBD2. The CDR3 is 13 amino acids. Germline assignment: CDR1 MNHEY and CDR2 SVGAGI. The ends lost 7 bases at V and 7 bases at J; junction bases unmatched: 5. In nucleotides, the CDR3 is TGTGCCAGCAAAGCGGGAGGCTGGAATGAGCAGTTCTTC. Its translation: CASKAGGWNEQFF.

This clone was picked up one time. The chain carries TRBV18 and TRBJ1-4; 7 positions agree with TRBD1. There are 14 residues in the CDR3. Trimming removed 3 bases from V and 7 bases from J; junction bases left unmatched: 5. Germline loops: CDR1 KGHSH, CDR2 LQKENI. The CDR3 region is CASSPRQGGEKLFF. The DNA of the CDR3 is TGTGCCAGCTCACCGCGTCAGGGGGGTGAAAAACTGTTTTTT.

V gene TRBV30 combines with J gene TRBJ1-2, with 7 nucleotides matching TRBD1. Trimming cost V 4 bases and J 4 bases; bases outside gene matches: 3. The CDR3 is 12 residues long. CDR1 GTSNPN and CDR2 SVGIG come from the germline V gene (reference sequence). Here the CDR3 reads CAWTTGLYGYTF. The CDR3 region has the DNA TGTGCCTGGACGACAGGGCTCTATGGCTACACCTTC.

The rearrangement links TRBV28 to TRBJ1-5; 11 nucleotides agree with TRBD1. Germline CDR1 MDHEN, CDR2 SYDVKM. V lost 0 bases to trimming and J lost 4 bases; unmatched junction nucleotides: 2. This CDR3 is 16 amino acids long. This CDR3 is CASSLWGTGGNQPQHF. DNA of the CDR3: TGTGCCAGCAGTTTATGGGGGACAGGGGGTAATCAGCCCCAGCATTTT.

The chain joins TRBV25-1 to TRBJ2-2; weak D call: TRBD2 (6 bases). Germline CDR1 reads MGHDK; CDR2 reads SYGVNS. CDR3 size: 16 residues. V lost 2 bases to trimming and J lost 0 bases, with 10 bases between them. In DNA, the CDR3 is TGTGCCAGCAGTGAAAGGGACTGGGCGAACACCGGGGAGCTGTTTTTT. Amino acid sequence: CASSERDWANTGELFF.

V is TRBV19 and J is TRBJ1-2; TRBD1 aligns across 9 bases. Germline trimming cut 4 bases from V and 5 bases from J; bases unmatched to any gene: 11. Per the germline V gene, CDR1 is LNHDA and CDR2 is SQIVND (reference sequence). The CDR3 is made up of 16 amino acids. The CDR3: CASSKDRGFSEYGYTF. DNA for the CDR3: TGTGCCAGTAGTAAGGACAGGGGATTTTCTGAGTATGGCTACACCTTC.

The V gene is TRBV7-8, the J gene TRBJ2-7; TRBD2 aligns across 8 bases. With 5 bases clipped from V and 4 bases from J, the junction kept 16 bases outside the gene matches. From germline, CDR1 is SGHVS and CDR2 FQNEAQ. The CDR3 loop spans 17 amino acids. The CDR3 loop reads CASSARLGAGVSYEQYF. CDR3 in DNA: TGTGCCAGCAGCGCCCGTCTCGGAGCGGGAGTTTCGTACGAGCAGTACTTC.